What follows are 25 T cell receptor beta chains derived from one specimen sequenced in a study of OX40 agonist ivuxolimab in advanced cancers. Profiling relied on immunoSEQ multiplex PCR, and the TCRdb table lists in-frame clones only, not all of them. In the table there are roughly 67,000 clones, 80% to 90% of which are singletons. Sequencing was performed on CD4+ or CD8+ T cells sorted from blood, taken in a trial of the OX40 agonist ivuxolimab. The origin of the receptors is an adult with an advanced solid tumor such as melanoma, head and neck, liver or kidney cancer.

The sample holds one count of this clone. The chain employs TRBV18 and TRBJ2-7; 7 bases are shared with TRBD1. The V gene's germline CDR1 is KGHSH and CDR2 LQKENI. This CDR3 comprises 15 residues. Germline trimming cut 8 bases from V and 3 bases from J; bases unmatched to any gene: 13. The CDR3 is CASAIFRDSNYEQYF. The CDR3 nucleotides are TGTGCCAGCGCAATATTTCGGGACAGCAACTACGAGCAGTACTTC.

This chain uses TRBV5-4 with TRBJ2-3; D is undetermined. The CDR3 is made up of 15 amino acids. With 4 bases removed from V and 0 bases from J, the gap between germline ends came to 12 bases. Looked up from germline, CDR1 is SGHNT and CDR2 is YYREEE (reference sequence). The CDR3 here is CASSLDPSSTDTQYF. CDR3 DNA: TGTGCCAGCAGCCTCGACCCTAGTAGCACAGATACGCAGTATTTT.

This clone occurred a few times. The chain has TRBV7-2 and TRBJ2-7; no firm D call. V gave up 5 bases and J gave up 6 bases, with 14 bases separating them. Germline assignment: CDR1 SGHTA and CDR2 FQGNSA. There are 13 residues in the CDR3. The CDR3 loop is CASSLGYQTEQYF. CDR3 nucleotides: TGTGCCAGCAGCCTCGGATATCAGACCGAGCAGTACTTC. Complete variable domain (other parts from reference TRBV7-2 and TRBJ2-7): GAGVSQSPSNKVTEKGKDVELRCDPISGHTALYWYRQSLGQGLEFLIYFQGNSAPDKSGLPSDRFSAERTGGSVSTLTIQRTQQEDSAVYLCASSLGYQTEQYFGPGTRLTVT.

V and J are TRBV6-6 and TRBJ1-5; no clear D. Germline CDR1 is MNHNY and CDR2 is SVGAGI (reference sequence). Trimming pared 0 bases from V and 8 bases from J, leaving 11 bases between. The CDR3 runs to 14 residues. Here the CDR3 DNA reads TGTGCCAGCAGTTACTCCGGGGTATCAGAGCCCCAGCATTTT. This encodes CASSYSGVSEPQHF.

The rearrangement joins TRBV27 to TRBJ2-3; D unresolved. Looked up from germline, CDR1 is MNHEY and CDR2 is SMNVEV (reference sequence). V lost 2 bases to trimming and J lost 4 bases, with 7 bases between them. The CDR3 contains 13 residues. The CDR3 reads CASSLRFSDTQYF. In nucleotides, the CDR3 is TGTGCCAGCAGTTTAAGGTTCTCAGATACGCAGTATTTT.

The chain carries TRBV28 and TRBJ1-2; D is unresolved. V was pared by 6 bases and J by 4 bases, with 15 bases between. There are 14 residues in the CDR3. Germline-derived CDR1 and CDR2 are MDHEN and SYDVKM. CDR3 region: CASRGAGFTYGYTF. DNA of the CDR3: TGTGCCAGCAGGGGCGCGGGGTTCACCTATGGCTACACCTTC.

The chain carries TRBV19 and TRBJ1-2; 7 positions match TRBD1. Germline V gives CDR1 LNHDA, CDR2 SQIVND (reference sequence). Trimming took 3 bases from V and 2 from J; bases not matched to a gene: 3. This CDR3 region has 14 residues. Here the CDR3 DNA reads TGTGCCAGTAGTATTCCGGGACAGAACTATGGCTACACCTTC. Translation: CASSIPGQNYGYTF.

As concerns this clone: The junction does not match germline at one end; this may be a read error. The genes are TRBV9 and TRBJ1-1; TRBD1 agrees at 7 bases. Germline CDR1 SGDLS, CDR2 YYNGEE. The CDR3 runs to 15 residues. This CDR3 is CASTEVGTVKTEAFF. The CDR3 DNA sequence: TGTGCCAGCACCGAAGTCGGGACAGTGAAGACTGAAGCTTTCTTT.

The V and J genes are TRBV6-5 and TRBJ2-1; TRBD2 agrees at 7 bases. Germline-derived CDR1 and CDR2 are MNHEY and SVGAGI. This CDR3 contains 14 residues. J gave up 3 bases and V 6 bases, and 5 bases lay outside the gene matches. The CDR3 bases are TGTGCCAGCAGACTAGCGAACGACTACAATGAGCAGTTCTTC. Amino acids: CASRLANDYNEQFF.

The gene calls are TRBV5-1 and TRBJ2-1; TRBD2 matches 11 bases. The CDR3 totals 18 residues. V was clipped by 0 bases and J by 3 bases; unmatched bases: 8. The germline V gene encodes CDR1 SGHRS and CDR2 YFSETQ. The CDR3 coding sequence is TGCGCCAGCAGCTTGGGCCTGGGGACTAGCGGATACTACAATGAGCAGTTCTTC. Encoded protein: CASSLGLGTSGYYNEQFF. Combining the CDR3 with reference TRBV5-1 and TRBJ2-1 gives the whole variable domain KAGVTQTPRYLIKTRGQQVTLSCSPISGHRSVSWYQQTPGQGLQFLFEYFSETQRNKGNFPGRFSGRQFSNSRSEMNVSTLELGDSALYLCASSLGLGTSGYYNEQFFGPGTRLTVL.

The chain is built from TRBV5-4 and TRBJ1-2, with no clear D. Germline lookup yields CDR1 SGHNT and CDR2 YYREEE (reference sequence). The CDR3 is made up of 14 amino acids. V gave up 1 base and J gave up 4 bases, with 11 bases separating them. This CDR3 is CASSLQGSGYGYTF. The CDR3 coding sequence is TGTGCCAGCAGCTTGCAAGGGAGCGGCTATGGCTACACCTTC.

The CDR3 is CASSSRGAEEKLFF. The CDR3 DNA sequence: TGTGCCAGTAGTTCCCGGGGCGCGGAAGAAAAACTGTTTTTT. V and J are TRBV19 and TRBJ1-4; D might be TRBD1 (5 bases). V lost 5 bases and J 8 bases, leaving 15 bases between the germline ends. The CDR3 loop spans 14 amino acids. Germline V gene sequence: CDR1 LNHDA, CDR2 SQIVND (reference sequence).

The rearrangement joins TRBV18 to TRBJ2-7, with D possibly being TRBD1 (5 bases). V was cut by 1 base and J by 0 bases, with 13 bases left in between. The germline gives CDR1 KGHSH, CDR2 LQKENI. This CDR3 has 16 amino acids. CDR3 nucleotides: TGTGCCAGCTCACCACGTCCAGGGATTGACTCCTACGAGCAGTACTTC. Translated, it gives CASSPRPGIDSYEQYF.

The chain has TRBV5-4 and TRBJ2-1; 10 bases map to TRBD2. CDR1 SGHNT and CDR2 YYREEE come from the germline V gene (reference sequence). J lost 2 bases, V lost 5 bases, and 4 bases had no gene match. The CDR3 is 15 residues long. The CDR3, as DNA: TGTGCCAGCAGTATAGCGGGGGGCACCTACAATGAGCAGTTCTTC. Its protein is CASSIAGGTYNEQFF.

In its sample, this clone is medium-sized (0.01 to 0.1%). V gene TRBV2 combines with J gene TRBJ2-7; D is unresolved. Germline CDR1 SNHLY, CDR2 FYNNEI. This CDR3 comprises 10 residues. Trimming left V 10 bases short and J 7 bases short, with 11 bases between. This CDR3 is CATSQLEQYF. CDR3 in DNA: TGTGCCACCTCCCAGCTGGAGCAGTACTTC.

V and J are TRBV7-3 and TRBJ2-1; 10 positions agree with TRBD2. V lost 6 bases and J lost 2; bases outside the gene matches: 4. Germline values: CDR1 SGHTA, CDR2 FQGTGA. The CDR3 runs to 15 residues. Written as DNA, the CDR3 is TGTGCCAGCAGTTTAGCGGGAGGCCCCTACAATGAGCAGTTCTTC. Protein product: CASSLAGGPYNEQFF.

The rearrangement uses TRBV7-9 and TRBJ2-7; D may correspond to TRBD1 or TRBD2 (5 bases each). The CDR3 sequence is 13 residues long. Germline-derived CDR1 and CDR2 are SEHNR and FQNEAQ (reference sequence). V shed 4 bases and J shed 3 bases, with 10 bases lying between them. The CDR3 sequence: CASSYRDLYEQYF. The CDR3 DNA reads TGTGCCAGCAGCTACCGGGACCTCTACGAGCAGTACTTC.

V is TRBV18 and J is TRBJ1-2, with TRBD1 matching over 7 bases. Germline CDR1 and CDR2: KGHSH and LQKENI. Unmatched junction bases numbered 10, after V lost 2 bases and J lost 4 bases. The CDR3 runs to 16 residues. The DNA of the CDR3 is TGTGCCAGCTCACCAGGATCCTCGGGACAGCCCTATGGCTACACCTTC. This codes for CASSPGSSGQPYGYTF.

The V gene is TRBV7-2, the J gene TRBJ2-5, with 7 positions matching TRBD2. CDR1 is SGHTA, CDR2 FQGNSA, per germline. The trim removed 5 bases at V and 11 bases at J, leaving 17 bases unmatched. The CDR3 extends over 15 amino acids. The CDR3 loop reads CASSRAGLVGGEQYF. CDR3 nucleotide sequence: TGTGCCAGCAGCCGCGCAGGACTAGTCGGTGGGGAGCAGTACTTC. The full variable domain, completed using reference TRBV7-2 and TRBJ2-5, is GAGVSQSPSNKVTEKGKDVELRCDPISGHTALYWYRQSLGQGLEFLIYFQGNSAPDKSGLPSDRFSAERTGGSVSTLTIQRTQQEDSAVYLCASSRAGLVGGEQYFGPGTRLLVL.

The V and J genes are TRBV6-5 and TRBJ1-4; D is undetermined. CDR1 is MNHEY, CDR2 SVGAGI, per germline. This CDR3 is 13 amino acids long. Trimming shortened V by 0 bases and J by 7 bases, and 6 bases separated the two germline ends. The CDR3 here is CASSYSLSEKLFF. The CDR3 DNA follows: TGTGCCAGCAGTTACTCGTTGTCTGAAAAACTGTTTTTT.

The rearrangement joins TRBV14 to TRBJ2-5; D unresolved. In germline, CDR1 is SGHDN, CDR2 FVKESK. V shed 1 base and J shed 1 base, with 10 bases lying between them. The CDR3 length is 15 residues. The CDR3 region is CASSQVRVPQETQYF. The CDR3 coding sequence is TGTGCCAGCAGCCAAGTACGTGTCCCCCAAGAGACCCAGTACTTC. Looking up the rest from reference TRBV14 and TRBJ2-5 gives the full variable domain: EAGVTQFPSHSVIEKGQTVTLRCDPISGHDNLYWYRRVMGKEIKFLLHFVKESKQDESGMPNNRFLAERTGGTYSTLKVQPAELEDSGVYFCASSQVRVPQETQYFGPGTRLLVL.

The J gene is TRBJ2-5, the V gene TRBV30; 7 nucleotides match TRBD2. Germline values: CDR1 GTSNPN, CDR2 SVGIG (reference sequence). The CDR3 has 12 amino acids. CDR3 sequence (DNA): TGTGGTGCGGGAGAGTCGGCAGAGACCCAGTACTTC. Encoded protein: CGAGESAETQYF.

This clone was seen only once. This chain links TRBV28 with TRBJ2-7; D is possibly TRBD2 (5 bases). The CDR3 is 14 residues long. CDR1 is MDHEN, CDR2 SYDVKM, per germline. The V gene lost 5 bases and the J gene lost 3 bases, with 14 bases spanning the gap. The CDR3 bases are TGTGCCAGCAGTCGCCCGAGGGCCCTCTACGAGCAGTACTTC. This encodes CASSRPRALYEQYF.

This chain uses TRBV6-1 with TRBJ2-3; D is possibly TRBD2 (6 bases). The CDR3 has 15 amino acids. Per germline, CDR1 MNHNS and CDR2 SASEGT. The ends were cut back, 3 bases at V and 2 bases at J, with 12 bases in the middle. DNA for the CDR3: TGTGCCAGCAGTGAGGGTCCGGGAGTCACAGATACGCAGTATTTT. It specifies CASSEGPGVTDTQYF.

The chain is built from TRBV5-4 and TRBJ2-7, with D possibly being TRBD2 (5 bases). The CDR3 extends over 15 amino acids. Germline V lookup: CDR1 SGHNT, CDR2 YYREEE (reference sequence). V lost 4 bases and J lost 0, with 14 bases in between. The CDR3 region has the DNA TGTGCCAGCAGCCCTGCGGGCGCGAGCTCCTACGAGCAGTACTTC. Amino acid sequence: CASSPAGASSYEQYF.